This T cell receptor (beta chain) is from a study of T cells in tuberculosis. Across the study: The T cells targeted glucose monomycolate, a mycobacterial lipid, via CD1B. General study points: A GMM-specific repertoire classifier reached 80% to 90% accuracy, AUROC roughly 0.87. Smaller alpha distances in active tuberculosis partly reflected shorter CDR3-alpha lengths. Active tuberculosis TCR-alpha repertoires lay closer to GMM-specific TCRs than IGRA-negative controls, suggesting clonal expansion.

The CDR3 sequence is 13 residues long. The ends were cut back, 6 bases at V and 3 bases at J, with 12 bases in the middle. From germline, CDR1 is LGHNT and CDR2 FRNRAP. This clone was recorded only once. Antigen specificity is unknown. Generated by immunoSEQ multiplex PCR, the TCRdb table keeps only in-frame clones and is missing some. This sample has about 25,000 clones, with around 95% found just once. V usage is TRBV12-5 and J usage is TRBJ2-7, with D possibly TRBD1 on 6 matching bases. The TCR sequence derives from a donor aged 10 to 29 with latent tuberculosis or without tuberculosis infection. Sequencing used PBMCs. The CDR3 loop is CASGSGQVYEQYF. CDR3 sequence (DNA): TGTGCTAGTGGGTCGGGACAAGTCTACGAGCAGTACTTC.